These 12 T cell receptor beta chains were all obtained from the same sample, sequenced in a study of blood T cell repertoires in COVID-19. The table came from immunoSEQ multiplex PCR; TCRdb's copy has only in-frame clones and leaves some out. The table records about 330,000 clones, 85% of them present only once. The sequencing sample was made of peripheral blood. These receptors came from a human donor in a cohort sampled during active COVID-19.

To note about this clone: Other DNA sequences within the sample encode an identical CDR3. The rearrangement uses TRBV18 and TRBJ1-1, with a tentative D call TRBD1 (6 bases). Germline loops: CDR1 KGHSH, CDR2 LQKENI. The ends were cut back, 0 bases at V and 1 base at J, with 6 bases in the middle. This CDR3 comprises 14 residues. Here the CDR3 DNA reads TGTGCCAGCTCACCACCGACAGGGAACACTGAAGCTTTCTTT. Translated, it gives CASSPPTGNTEAFF.

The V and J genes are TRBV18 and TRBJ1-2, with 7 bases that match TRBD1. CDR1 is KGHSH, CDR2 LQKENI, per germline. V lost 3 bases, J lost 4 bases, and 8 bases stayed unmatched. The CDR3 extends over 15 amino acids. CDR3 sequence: CASSPDRAAGYGYTF. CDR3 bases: TGTGCCAGCTCACCCGACAGGGCTGCTGGCTATGGCTACACCTTC.

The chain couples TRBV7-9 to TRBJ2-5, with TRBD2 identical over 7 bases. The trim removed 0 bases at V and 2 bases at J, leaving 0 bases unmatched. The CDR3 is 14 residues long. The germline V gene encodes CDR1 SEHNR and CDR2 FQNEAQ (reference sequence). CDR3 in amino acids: CASSLAGGQETQYF. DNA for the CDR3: TGTGCCAGCAGCTTAGCGGGGGGGCAAGAGACCCAGTACTTC.

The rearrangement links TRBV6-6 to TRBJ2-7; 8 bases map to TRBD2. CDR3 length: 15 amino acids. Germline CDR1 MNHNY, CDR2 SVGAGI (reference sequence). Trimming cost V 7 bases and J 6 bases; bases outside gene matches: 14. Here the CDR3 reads CASTHLLGRAGEQYF. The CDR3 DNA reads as TGTGCCAGCACCCACCTCCTCGGGAGGGCCGGCGAGCAGTACTTC.

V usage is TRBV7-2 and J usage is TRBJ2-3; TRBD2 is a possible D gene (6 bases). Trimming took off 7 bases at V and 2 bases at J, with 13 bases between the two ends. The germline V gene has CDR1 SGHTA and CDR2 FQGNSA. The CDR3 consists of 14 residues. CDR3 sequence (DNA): TGTGCCAGCACCCGACTAGTATCCACAGATACGCAGTATTTT. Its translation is CASTRLVSTDTQYF.

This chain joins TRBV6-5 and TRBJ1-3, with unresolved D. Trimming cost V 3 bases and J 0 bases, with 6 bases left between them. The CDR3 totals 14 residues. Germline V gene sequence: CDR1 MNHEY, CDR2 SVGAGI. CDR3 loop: CASSYVSSGNTIYF. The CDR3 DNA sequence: TGTGCCAGCAGTTATGTGAGCTCTGGAAACACCATATATTTT.

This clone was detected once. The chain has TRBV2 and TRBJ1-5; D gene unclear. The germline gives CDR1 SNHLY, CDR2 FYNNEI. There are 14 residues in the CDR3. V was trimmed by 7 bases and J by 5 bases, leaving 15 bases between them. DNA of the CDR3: TGTGCCAGCACGGATGCGGGTTTTTATCAGCCCCAGCATTTT. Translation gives CASTDAGFYQPQHF.

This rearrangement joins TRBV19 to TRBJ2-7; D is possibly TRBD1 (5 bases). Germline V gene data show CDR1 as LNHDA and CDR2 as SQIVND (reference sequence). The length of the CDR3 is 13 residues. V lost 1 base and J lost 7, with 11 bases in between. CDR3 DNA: TGTGCCAGTAGTATAGGTGCAGGGCTGGAGCAGTACTTC. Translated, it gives CASSIGAGLEQYF.

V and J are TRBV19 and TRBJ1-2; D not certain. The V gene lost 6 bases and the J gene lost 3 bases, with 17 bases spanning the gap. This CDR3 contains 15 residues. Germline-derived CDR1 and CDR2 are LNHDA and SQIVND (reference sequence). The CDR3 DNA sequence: TGTGCCAGTAGCGTCGCGTTTCCCCGCGACTATGGCTACACCTTC. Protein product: CASSVAFPRDYGYTF.

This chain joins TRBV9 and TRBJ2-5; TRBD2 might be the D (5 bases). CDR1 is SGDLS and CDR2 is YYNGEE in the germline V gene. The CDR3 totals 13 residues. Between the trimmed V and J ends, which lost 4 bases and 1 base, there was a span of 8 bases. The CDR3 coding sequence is TGTGCCAGCAGCCCCCGGGGCCAAGAGACCCAGTACTTC. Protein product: CASSPRGQETQYF.

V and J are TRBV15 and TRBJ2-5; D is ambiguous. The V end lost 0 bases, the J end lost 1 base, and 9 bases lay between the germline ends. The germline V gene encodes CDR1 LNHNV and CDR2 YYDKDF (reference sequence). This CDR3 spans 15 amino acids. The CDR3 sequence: CATSRDPGSQETQYF. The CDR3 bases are TGTGCCACCAGCAGAGATCCAGGTTCCCAAGAGACCCAGTACTTC.

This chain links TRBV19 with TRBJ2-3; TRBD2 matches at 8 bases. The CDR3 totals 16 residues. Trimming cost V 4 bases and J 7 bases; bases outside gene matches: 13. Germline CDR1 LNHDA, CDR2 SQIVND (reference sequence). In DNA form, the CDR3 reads TGTGCCAGTAGTAGCTATAGCGGGGAAGCACTATATACGCAGTATTTT. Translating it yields CASSSYSGEALYTQYF.